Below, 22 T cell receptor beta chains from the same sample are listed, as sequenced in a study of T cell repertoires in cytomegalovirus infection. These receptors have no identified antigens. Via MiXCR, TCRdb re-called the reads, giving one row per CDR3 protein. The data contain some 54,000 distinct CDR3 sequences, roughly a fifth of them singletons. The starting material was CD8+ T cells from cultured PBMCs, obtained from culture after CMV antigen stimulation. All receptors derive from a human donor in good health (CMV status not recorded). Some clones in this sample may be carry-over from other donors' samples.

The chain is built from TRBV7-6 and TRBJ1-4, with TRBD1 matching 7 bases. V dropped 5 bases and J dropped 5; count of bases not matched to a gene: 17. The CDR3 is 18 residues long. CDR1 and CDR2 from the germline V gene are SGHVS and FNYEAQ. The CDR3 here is CASSPNKIRDSRNEKLFF. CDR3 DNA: TGTGCCAGCAGCCCAAATAAGATTAGGGACAGCCGGAATGAAAAACTGTTTTTT.

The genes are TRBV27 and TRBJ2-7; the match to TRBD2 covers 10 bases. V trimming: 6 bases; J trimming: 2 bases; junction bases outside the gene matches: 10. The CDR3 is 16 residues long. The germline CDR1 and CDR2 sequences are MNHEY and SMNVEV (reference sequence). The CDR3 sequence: CASRGPSGGKPYEQYF. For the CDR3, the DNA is TGTGCCAGCAGGGGCCCTAGCGGGGGAAAACCCTACGAGCAGTACTTC.

CDR3 DNA: TGTGCCAGCAGTTACAGCCGGACGACAACCCTCGTTTACGAGCAGTACTTC. This sequence encodes CASSYSRTTTLVYEQYF. This chain joins TRBV6-2 or TRBV6-3 and TRBJ2-7; unclear D gene. The length of the CDR3 is 17 residues. The germline V gene encodes CDR1 MNHEY and CDR2 SVGEGT. V lost 2 bases and J 4 bases, leaving 21 bases between the germline ends.

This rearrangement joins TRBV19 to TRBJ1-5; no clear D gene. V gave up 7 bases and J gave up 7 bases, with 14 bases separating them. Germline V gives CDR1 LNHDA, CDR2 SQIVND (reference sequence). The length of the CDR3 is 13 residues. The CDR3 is CASIDGLGQPQHF. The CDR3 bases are TGTGCCAGTATAGACGGCCTCGGGCAGCCCCAGCATTTT.

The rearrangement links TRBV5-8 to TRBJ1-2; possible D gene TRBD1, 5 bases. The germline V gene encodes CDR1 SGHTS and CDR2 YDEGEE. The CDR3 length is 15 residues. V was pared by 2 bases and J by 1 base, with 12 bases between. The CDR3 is CASSLPGTLNYGYTF. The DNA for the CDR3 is TGTGCCAGCAGCTTACCCGGGACCCTTAACTATGGCTACACCTTC.

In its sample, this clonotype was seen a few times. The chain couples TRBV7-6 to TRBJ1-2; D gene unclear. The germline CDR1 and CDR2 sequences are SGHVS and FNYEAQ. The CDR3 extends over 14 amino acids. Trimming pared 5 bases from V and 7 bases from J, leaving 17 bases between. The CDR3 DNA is TGTGCCAGCAGCCGTTACGGAGGGCCGGGTGGCTACACCTTC. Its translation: CASSRYGGPGGYTF. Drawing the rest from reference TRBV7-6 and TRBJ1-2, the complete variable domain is GAGVSQSPRYKVTKRGQDVALRCDPISGHVSLYWYRQALGQGPEFLTYFNYEAQQDKSGLPNDRFSAERPEGSISTLTIQRTEQRDSAMYRCASSRYGGPGGYTFGSGTRLTVV.

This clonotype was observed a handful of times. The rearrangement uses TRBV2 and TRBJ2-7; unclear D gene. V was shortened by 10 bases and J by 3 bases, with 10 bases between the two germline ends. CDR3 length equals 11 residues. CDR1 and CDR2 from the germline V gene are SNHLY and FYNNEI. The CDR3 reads CAIQPRYEQYF. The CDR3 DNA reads TGTGCCATTCAACCTCGCTACGAGCAGTACTTC.

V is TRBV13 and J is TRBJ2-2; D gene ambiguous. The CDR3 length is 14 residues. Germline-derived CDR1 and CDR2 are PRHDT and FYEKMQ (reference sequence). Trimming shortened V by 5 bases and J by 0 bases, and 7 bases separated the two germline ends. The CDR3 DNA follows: TGTGCCAGCAGCCCGACCTCGAACACCGGGGAGCTGTTTTTT. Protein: CASSPTSNTGELFF.

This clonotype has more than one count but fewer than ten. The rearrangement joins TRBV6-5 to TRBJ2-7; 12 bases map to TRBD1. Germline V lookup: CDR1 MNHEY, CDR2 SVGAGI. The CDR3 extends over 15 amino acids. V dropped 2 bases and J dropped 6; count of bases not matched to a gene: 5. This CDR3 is CASSYGDRGHGEQYF. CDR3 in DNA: TGTGCCAGCAGTTACGGGGACAGGGGGCATGGCGAGCAGTACTTC.

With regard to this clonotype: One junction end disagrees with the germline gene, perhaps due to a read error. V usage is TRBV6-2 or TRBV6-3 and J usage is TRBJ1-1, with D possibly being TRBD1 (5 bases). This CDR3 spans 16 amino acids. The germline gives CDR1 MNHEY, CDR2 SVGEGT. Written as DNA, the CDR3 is TGTGACAGCAGTTTCGGACACGCAATCCCTATTGTTCGGGCTTTCTTT. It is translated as CDSSFGHAIPIVRAFF.

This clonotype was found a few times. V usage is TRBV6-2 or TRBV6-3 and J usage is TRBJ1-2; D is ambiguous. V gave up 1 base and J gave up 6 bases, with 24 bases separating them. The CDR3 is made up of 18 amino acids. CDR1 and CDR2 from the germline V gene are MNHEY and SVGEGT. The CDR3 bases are TGTGCCAGCAGTTACTACATAAACCGCCCGGACTCCAAGGATGGCTACACCTTC. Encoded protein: CASSYYINRPDSKDGYTF.

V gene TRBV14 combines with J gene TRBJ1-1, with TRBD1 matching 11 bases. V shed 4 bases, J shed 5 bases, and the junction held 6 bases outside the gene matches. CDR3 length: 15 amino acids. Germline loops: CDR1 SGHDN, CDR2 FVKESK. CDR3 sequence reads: CASSPTGQGATEAFF. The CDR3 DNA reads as TGTGCCAGCAGCCCAACTGGACAGGGGGCTACTGAAGCTTTCTTT.

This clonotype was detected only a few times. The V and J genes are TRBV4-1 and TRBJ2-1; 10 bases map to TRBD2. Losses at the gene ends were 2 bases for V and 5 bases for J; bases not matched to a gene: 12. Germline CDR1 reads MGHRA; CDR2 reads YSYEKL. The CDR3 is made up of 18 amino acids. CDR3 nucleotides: TGCGCCAGCAGCCAATTCCACCCCATAGCGGGGGGAGACAATGAGCAGTTCTTC. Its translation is CASSQFHPIAGGDNEQFF.

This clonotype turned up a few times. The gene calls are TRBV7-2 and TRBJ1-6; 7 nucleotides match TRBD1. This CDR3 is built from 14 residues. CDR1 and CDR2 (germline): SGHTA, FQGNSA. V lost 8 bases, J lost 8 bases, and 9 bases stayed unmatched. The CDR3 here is CASGQDSLDSPLHF. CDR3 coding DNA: TGTGCCAGCGGACAGGACAGCTTAGATTCACCCCTCCACTTT.

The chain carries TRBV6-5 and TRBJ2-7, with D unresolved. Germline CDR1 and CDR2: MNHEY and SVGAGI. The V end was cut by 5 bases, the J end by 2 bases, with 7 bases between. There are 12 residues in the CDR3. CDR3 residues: CASSDMAYEQYF. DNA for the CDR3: TGTGCCAGCAGTGACATGGCCTACGAGCAGTACTTC.

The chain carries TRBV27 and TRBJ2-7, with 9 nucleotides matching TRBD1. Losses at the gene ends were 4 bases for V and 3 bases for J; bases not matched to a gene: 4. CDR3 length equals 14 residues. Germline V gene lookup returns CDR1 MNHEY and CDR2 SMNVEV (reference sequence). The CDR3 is CASSSGTGFYEQYF. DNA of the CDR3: TGTGCCAGCAGTTCCGGGACAGGGTTCTACGAGCAGTACTTC.

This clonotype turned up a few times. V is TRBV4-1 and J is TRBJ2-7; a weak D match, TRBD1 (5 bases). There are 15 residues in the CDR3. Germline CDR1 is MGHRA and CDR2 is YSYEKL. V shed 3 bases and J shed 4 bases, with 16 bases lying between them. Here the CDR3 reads CASSQADKVNYEQYF. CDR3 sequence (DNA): TGCGCCAGCAGCCAGGCGGACAAAGTCAATTACGAGCAGTACTTC.

The CDR3 reads CASSPRGAYNEQFF. CDR3 sequence (DNA): TGTGCCAGCAGTCCCCGGGGGGCCTACAATGAGCAGTTCTTC. This chain connects TRBV12-3 or TRBV12-4 to TRBJ2-1, with 7 bases lining up with TRBD2. This CDR3 is built from 14 residues. The V and J ends lost 5 bases and 2 bases, in that order; junction bases with no gene match: 3.

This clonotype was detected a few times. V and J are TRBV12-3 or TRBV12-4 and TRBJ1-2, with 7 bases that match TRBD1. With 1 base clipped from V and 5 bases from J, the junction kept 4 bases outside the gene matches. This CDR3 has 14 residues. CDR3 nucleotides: TGTGCCAGCAGTTTAGGGACAGGACCGTATGGCTACACCTTC. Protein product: CASSLGTGPYGYTF.

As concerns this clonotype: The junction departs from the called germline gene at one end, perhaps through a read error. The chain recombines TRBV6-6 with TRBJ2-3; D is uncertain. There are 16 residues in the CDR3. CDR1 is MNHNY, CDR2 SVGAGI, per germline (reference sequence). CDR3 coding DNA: TGTGCCAGCACTTACGATCCGTGGAAGTTGGTAGATACGCAGTATTTT. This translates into CASTYDPWKLVDTQYF.

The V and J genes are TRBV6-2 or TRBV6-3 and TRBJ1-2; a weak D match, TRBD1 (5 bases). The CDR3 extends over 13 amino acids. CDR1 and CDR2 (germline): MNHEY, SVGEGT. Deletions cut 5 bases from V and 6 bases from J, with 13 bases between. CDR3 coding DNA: TGTGCCAGCAGTCGAGAGACAGTCAATGGCTACACCTTC. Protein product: CASSRETVNGYTF.

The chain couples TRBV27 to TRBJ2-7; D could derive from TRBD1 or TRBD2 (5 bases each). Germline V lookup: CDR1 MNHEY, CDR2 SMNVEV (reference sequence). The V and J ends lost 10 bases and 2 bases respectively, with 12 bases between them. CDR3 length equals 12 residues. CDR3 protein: CAKHGGPYEQYF. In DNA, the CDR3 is TGTGCCAAGCATGGGGGACCCTACGAGCAGTACTTC.